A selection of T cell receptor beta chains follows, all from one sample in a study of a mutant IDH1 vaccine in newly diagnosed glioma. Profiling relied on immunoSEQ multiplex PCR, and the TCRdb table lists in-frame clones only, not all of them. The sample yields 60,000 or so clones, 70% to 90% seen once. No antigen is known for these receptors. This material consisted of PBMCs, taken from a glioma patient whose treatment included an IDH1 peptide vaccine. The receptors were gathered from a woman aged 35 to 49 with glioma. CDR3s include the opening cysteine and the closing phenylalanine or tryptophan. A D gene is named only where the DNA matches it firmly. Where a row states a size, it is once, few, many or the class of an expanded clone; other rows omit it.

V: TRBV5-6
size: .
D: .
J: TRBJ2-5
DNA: TGTGCCAGCAGCGGGCGCTGGGGGGAAGGTCCACGCCAAGAGACCCAGTACTTC
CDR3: CASSGRWGEGPRQETQYF

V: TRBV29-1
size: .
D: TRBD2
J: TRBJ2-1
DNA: TGCAGCGTTGAAGAACCGGGACTAGCGGGGGGGGAGGAGTTCTTC
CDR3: CSVEEPGLAGGEEFF

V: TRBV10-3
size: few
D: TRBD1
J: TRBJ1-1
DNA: TGTGCCAGCCGGGACAGGGATAGGGAGAACACTGAAGCTTTCTTT
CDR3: CASRDRDRENTEAFF

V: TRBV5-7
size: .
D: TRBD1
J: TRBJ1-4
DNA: TGTGCCAGCAGCTCTCCGGTAGCAGGGGGCTCTAATGAAAAACTGTTTTTT
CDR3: CASSSPVAGGSNEKLFF

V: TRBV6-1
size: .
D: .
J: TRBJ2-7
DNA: TGTGCCAGCAGTGAAGGTCCAGGGAACCCCTACGAGCAGTACTTC
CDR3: CASSEGPGNPYEQYF

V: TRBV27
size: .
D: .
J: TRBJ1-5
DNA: TGTGCCAGCAGTTTAGGGCGGGGCTCCCTTAATCAGCCCCAGCATTTT
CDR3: CASSLGRGSLNQPQHF

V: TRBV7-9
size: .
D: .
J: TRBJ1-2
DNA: TGTGCCAGCAGCCCCCCCGGCGCTAACTATGGCTACACCTTC
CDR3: CASSPPGANYGYTF

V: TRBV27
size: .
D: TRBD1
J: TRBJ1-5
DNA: TGTGCCAGCAGTTCATCGGGACAGGGACGGGGGAATCAGCCCCAGCATTTT
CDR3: CASSSSGQGRGNQPQHF

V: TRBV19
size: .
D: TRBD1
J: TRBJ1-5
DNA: TGTGCCAGTAGTCCATCGGGACAGAGGAATCAGCCCCAGCATTTT
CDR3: CASSPSGQRNQPQHF

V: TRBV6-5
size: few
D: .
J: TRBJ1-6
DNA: TGTGCCAGCAGTTACACCCGCGTGAGGGGTTCACCCCTCCACTTT
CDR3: CASSYTRVRGSPLHF

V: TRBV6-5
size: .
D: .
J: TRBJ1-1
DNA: TGTGCCAGCAGTTACAGGCAGACACGCACTGAAGCTTTCTTT
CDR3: CASSYRQTRTEAFF

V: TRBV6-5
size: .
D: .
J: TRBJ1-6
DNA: TGTGCCAGCAGTACCCGGACAGCCTATAATTCACCCCTCCACTTT
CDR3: CASSTRTAYNSPLHF

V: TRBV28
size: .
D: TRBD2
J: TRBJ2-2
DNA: TGTGCCAGCAGTTTAGGGCGGGAGGGCGGGACCGGGGAGCTGTTTTTT
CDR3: CASSLGREGGTGELFF

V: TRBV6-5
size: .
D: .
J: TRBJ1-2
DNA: TGTGCCAGCAGACGAACAAAGGAAAAAGATGGCTACACCTTC
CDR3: CASRRTKEKDGYTF

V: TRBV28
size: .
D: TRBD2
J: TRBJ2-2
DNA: TGTGCCAGCAGTTTTCAACGCGGGGGTACCGGGGAGCTGTTTTTT
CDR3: CASSFQRGGTGELFF

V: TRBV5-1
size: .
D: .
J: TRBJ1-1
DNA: TGCGCCAGCAGCCAAGGTGGGCGGAAGAACACTGAAGCTTTCTTT
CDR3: CASSQGGRKNTEAFF

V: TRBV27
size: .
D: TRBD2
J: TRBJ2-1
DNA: TGTGCCAGCAGTTTACCAGGACTAGTCTACAATGAGCAGTTCTTC
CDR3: CASSLPGLVYNEQFF

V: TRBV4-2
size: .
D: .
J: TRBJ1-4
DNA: TGTGCCAGCAGCCAAGGCAGGGAAGCAACTAATGAAAAACTGTTTTTT
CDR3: CASSQGREATNEKLFF

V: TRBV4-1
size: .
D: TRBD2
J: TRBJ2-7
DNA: TGCGCCAGCAGCCACTTAGCGGGGGGCGAGCAGTACTTC
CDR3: CASSHLAGGEQYF

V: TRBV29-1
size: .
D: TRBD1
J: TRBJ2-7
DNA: TGCAGCGTTGAGGGGGGGACAGGGAGATACTACGAGCAGTACTTC
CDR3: CSVEGGTGRYYEQYF

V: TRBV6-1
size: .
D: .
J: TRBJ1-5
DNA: TGTGCCAGCAGTGAATGGAGTGGCAATCAGCCCCAGCATTTT
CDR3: CASSEWSGNQPQHF

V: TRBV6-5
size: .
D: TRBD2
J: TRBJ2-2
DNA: TGTGCCAGCAGACTGACTAGCCTTTTTCCCGGGGAGCTGTTTTTT
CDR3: CASRLTSLFPGELFF

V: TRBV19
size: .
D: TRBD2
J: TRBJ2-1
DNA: TGTGCCAGTAGTCTAGCGGTACACAATGAGCAGTTCTTC
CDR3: CASSLAVHNEQFF

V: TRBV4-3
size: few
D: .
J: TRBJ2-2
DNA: TGCGCCAGCTCCAATAGGGGAGCGAACACCGGGGAGCTGTTTTTT
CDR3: CASSNRGANTGELFF

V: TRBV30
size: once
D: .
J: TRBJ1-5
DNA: TGTGCCTGGAGTGCTGCGGGAAGCCTGGGGGATATCTTGGCCAATCAGCCCCAGCATTTT
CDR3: CAWSAAGSLGDILANQPQHF

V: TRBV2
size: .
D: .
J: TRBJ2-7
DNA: TGTGCCAGCAGTGGAGCGAGTAGCTCCTACGAGCAGTACTTC
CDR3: CASSGASSSYEQYF

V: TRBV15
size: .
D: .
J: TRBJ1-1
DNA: TGTGCCACCAGCCCAACTGGGGAACACGGTGAAGCTTTCTTT
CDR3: CATSPTGEHGEAFF

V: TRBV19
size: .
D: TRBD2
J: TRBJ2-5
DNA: TGTGCCAGTAGTATAGATGGTCCTAGCGGGGGCCAAGAGACCCAGTACTTC
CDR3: CASSIDGPSGGQETQYF

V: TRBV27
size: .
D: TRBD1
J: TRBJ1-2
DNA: TGTGCCAGCAAACGGACAGGGGCCTATGGCTACACCTTC
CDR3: CASKRTGAYGYTF

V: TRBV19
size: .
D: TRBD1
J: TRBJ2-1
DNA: TGTGCCAGTAGTAGACAGGGGACAAGGGGGTTCAAGGATGAGCAGTTCTTC
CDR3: CASSRQGTRGFKDEQFF

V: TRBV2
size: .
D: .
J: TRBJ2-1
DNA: TGTGCCAGCAGCCCCACAGGGGGGGGTGAGCAGTTCTTC
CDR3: CASSPTGGGEQFF

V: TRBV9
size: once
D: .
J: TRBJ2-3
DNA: TGTGCCAGCAGCGCCCGACAGTCGGCAGATACGCAGTATTTT
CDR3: CASSARQSADTQYF

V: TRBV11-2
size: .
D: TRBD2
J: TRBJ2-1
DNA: TGTGCCAGCAGCTCATATAGCGGGGGGGCCTACAATGAGCAGTTCTTC
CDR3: CASSSYSGGAYNEQFF

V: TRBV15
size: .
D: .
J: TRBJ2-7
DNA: TGTGCCACCAGCAACGCCCCGCACAGGACCTACGAGCAGTACTTC
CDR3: CATSNAPHRTYEQYF

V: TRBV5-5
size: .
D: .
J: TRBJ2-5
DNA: TGTGCCAGCAGCTTGCGGATCGATAAGGGGCAAGAGACCCAGTACTTC
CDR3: CASSLRIDKGQETQYF

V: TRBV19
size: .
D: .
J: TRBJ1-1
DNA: TGTGCCAGTACCGCCTACCGACAGGTCACTGAAGCTTTCTTT
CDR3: CASTAYRQVTEAFF

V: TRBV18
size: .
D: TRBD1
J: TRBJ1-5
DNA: TGTGCCAGCTCAACAGGGGGCATGTGGTTAACGGACAATCAGCCCCAGCATTTT
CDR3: CASSTGGMWLTDNQPQHF

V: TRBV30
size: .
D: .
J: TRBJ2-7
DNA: TGTGCCTGGAGTGCCAGCGGCTCCTACGAGCAGTACTTC
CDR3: CAWSASGSYEQYF

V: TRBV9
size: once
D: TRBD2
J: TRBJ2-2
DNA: TGTGCCAGCAGCGTAGAGGGCGGGGGGGCCGAAGGGGAGCTGTTTTTT
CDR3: CASSVEGGGAEGELFF

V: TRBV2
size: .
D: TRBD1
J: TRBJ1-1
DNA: TGTGCCAGCAGTTATCAGGGGGGAGGGAACACTGAAGCTTTCTTT
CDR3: CASSYQGGGNTEAFF

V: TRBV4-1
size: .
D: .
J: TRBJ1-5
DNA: TGCGCCAGCAGCCAAGCCGAGGGAGGGCGTCAGCCCCAGCATTTT
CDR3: CASSQAEGGRQPQHF

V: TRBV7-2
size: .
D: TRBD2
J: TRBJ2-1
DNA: TGTGCCAGCAGCTTAGTTGGACTAGCGGGTAATGAGCAGTTCTTC
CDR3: CASSLVGLAGNEQFF

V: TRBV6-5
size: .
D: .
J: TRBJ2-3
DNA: TGTGCCAGCAGCCCCGGGACGTCCACAGATACGCAGTATTTT
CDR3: CASSPGTSTDTQYF

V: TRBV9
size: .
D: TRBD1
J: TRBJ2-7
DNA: TGTGCCAGCAGCGCCTCCGGGACAGGGTCCAACGAGCAGTACTTC
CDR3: CASSASGTGSNEQYF

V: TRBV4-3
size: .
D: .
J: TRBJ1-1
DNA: TGCGCCAGCAGCACGCGAGGCCTGAACACTGAAGCTTTCTTT
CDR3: CASSTRGLNTEAFF

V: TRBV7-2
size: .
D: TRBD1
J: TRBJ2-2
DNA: TGTGCCAGCAGTCAGTTTCCGGGACAGAGGACCGGGGAGCTGTTTTTT
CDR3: CASSQFPGQRTGELFF

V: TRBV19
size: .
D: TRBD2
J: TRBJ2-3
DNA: TGTGCCAGTACGACTAGCAGCACAGATACGCAGTATTTT
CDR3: CASTTSSTDTQYF

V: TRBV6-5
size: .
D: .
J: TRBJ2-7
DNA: TGTGCCAGCAGTTCGGACACTCACGAGCAGTACTTC
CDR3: CASSSDTHEQYF

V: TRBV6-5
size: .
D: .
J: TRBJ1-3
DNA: TGTGCCAGCAGTTACTCGACGGGAGCGGAGGACACCATATATTTT
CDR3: CASSYSTGAEDTIYF

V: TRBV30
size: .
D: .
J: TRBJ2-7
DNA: TGTGCCTGGAGTGTACGGGGGGCGCTCTACGAGCAGTACTTC
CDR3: CAWSVRGALYEQYF

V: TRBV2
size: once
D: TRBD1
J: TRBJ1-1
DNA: TGTGCCACCAGGGGTTTCAGGGGGTCGCAGCTCGAAGCTTTCTTT
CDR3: CATRGFRGSQLEAFF

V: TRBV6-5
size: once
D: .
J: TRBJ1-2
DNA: TGTGCCAGCAGCCTCGGACTCGGGGGGGACTATGGCTACACCTTC
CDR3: CASSLGLGGDYGYTF

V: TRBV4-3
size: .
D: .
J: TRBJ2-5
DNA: TGCGCCAGCAGCCAAGATCCGGCTTCAGGGACCCAGTACTTC
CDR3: CASSQDPASGTQYF

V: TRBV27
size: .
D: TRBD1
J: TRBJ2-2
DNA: TGTGCCAGCAGTTTAAGGGACAGACCGAACACCGGGGAGCTGTTTTTT
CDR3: CASSLRDRPNTGELFF